This T cell receptor (beta chain) was documented in a study of blood T cell repertoires in COVID-19 (dated by TCRdb to 2019 to 2021). For context, the study as a whole: The collaborator samples originated in the United States, Italy and Spain and spanned the acute and convalescent phases of COVID-19. The material from the prospective study consisted of cDNA or gDNA derived from T cells, B-cell-depleted T cells, or PBMCs. The dataset comprised deeply sampled blood TCRbeta repertoires from subjects exposed to, actively infected with, or recovered from COVID-19. A freely available public database, intended as a resource for researchers studying the immune response to SARS-CoV-2, is where the repertoires were released. The samples were drawn from the first 160 participants of the ongoing ImmuneRACE study and from roughly 1,300 subjects provided by 6 global collaborators. Nearly every sample came with metadata listing a de-identified subject ID, COVID-19 status, age in years and sex. HLA class I and class II types, where available, came from metadata supplied by the sample provider rather than from assay-based typing.

TCRbeta CDR3 regions were amplified from genomic DNA by means of the immunoSEQ Assay, a bias-controlled multiplex PCR. In the source study's methods: Within the assay, amplification of reference gene primers was used to estimate how many nucleated cells each sample contained. To quantify the absolute abundance of each unique TCRbeta CDR3 rearrangement, sequence reads were collapsed and filtered. For each sample, productive Simpson clonality was calculated by taking the square root of Simpson's diversity index across productive rearrangements. Not all clones reach the TCRdb copy of this immuneACCESS table, which keeps in-frame sequences only. Checked studies attribute under half of the gap to unresolved V genes and leave the rest unexplained. The V and J calls and clone size are taken from that table; D and trimming were inferred from the DNA. Recorded for this sample are over 250,000 clones; approximately 80% of them occurred a single time. Roughly 5.3% of the sample rests with the top ten.

From the cysteine through the phenylalanine, the CDR3 covers 13 amino acids. Only the CDR3 DNA stays, 39 bases, in frame from base 1. V was cut back by 2 bases and J by 8 bases, leaving a gap of 12 bases between them. CDR1 and CDR2, looked up from the germline V gene, are MNHGY and SVAAGI. Broad study findings and their caveats: The quantity of clinical and demographic metadata differed by source and by participant and was supplied without curation.

Participants in the prospective study were enrolled through a virtual design, were aged about 18 to 89 years, and lived in 20 to 30 United States geographic areas. In the prospective study, participants were assigned to cohorts based on the clinical history participants reported in a screening survey and a study questionnaire. Exposed participants were defined as having been in contact with someone with a PCR-confirmed or clinician-diagnosed COVID-19 case within 2 weeks of study entry. In the prospective study, whole blood, serum and a nasopharyngeal or oropharyngeal swab were collected from each participant by mobile phlebotomists. Prospective study participants could optionally give additional blood draws and questionnaires over an approximately two-month period. Before DNA extraction, prospective study blood samples were shipped either frozen or at room temperature. Note on this clone: What antigen it recognizes has not been identified. Base qualities were left out, and no much larger clone turns up one base away.

The receptor was isolated from a man between 35 and 55 years old who had been exposed to COVID-19. This chain is built from TRBV6-9 and TRBJ1-2, and possibly TRBD1, on 5 matching bases. The sample taken for sequencing was PBMCs or T cells enriched from blood (not recorded which). CDR3 loop: CASSYLGTRGYTF. The nucleotide sequence reads as follows: TGTGCCAGCAGTTATCTCGGGACTAGAGGCTACACCTTC.